This T cell receptor (beta chain) was sequenced for a study of Ad26.COV2.S vaccination and SARS-CoV-2 variants. Some clones are missing from TCRdb's copy, which holds only in-frame ones; the method was immunoSEQ multiplex PCR. The top ten hold around 13% of the sample, which has 500,000 or so clones, around 85% seen once. The sample's treatment: roughly 19 received Ad26.COV2.S at low or high dose, single or two shots; about 5 received placebo; per-sample allocation not given. Sampling happened 63 days after the first vaccine or placebo injection. The germline V gene encodes CDR1 LGHDT and CDR2 YNNKEL (reference sequence). The length of the CDR3 is 17 residues. V dropped 4 bases and J dropped 3; count of bases not matched to a gene: 13.

Sequences were derived from peripheral blood, sampled in a trial of Ad26.COV2.S vaccine versus placebo. This TCR was recovered from a person aged 18-65 years who received the Ad26.COV2.S COVID-19 vaccine or a placebo. V gene TRBV3-1 (or the pseudogene TRBV3-2) combines with J gene TRBJ2-3, with 7 bases that match TRBD2. The CDR3 DNA reads TGTGCCAGCAGCCTTTCCGCGGTGACTAGCAGTACAGATACGCAGTATTTT. Protein: CASSLSAVTSSTDTQYF.